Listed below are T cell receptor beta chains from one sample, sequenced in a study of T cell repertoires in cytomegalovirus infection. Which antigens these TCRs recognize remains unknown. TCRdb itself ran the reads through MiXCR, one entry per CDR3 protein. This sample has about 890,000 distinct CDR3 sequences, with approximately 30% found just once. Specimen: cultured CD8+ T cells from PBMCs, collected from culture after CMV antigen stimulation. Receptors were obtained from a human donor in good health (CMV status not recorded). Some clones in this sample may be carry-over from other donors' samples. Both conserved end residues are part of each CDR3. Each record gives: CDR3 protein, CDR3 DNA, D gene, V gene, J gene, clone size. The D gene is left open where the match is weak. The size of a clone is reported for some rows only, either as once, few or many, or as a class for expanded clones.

CASSTQGGHTDTQYF	TGTGCCAGCAGCACACAGGGTGGTCACACAGATACGCAGTATTTT	.	TRBV7-9	TRBJ2-3	.
CASSEGVGWGTEAFF	TGTGCCAGCAGTGAAGGTGTAGGGTGGGGGACTGAAGCTTTCTTT	.	TRBV2	TRBJ1-1	few
CASSSLTGSPRGGQFF	TGTGCCAGCAGTTCCCTAACGGGCTCCCCCCGCGGGGGGCAGTTCTTC	TRBD2	TRBV6-2/TRBV6-3	TRBJ2-1	.
CASRGGTSGGERFF	TGTGCCAGCAGGGGAGGGACTAGCGGGGGGGAGCGGTTCTTC	TRBD2	TRBV28	TRBJ2-1	.
CASSLSYGTSNTGELFF	TGTGCCAGCAGCTTATCCTACGGGACGTCGAACACCGGGGAGCTGTTTTTT	.	TRBV7-8	TRBJ2-2	few
CARLRILPIGYDEQFF	TGTGCCAGACTGCGAATCCTACCCATTGGATATGATGAGCAGTTCTTC	.	TRBV19	TRBJ2-1	.
CASKAGSSRDEQFF	TGTGCCAGCAAGGCGGGCTCCTCTAGGGATGAGCAGTTCTTC	.	TRBV2	TRBJ2-1	few
CASSPTGGVGTEAFF	TGTGCCAGCAGCCCAACAGGGGGCGTTGGCACTGAAGCTTTCTTT	TRBD1	TRBV7-3	TRBJ1-1	.
CAICESAGTGELFF	TGTGCCATCTGTGAGTCCGCGGGGACCGGGGAGCTGTTTTTT	.	TRBV10-3	TRBJ2-2	.
CASSYSISFTPYEQYF	TGTGCCAGCAGTTACTCGATATCCTTCACTCCCTACGAGCAGTACTTC	.	TRBV6-5	TRBJ2-7	.
CASSLASRQLTNYGYTF	TGTGCCAGCAGCTTAGCGTCGCGACAGCTGACTAACTATGGCTACACCTTC	.	TRBV7-6	TRBJ1-2	.
CSVVAPGTEAFF	TGCAGCGTTGTAGCCCCCGGGACTGAAGCTTTCTTT	.	TRBV29-1	TRBJ1-1	few
CASSLYEGQLNTEAFF	TGCGCCAGCAGCTTGTACGAGGGACAGCTGAACACTGAAGCTTTCTTT	TRBD1	TRBV5-1	TRBJ1-1	.
CASGAYIKVTEAFF	TGTGCCAGCGGAGCTTATATTAAGGTCACTGAAGCTTTCTTT	.	TRBV7-8	TRBJ1-1	.
CASSQDLGRVNEQFF	TGCGCCAGCAGCCAAGATCTGGGCAGGGTCAATGAGCAGTTCTTC	.	TRBV4-1	TRBJ2-1	.
CASSQRPHTQGAEQYF	TGCGCCAGCAGCCAAAGGCCCCATACTCAGGGAGCCGAGCAGTACTTC	.	TRBV4-1	TRBJ2-7	many
CASSSRQGRQNYGYTF	TGTGCCAGCAGCTCCCGACAGGGAAGACAGAACTATGGCTACACCTTC	TRBD1	TRBV7-9	TRBJ1-2	many
CASSLPGVDQPQHF	TGTGCCAGCAGCTTGCCAGGGGTTGATCAGCCCCAGCATTTT	.	TRBV7-9	TRBJ1-5	many
CASSRDRGRTGQPQHF	TGTGCCAGTAGTCGGGACAGGGGGCGCACGGGTCAGCCCCAGCATTTT	TRBD1	TRBV19	TRBJ1-5	few
CASSSITGAEITNYGYTF	TGTGCCAGCAGTTCTATTACGGGCGCCGAGATCACGAACTATGGCTACACCTTC	.	TRBV27	TRBJ1-2	.
CAIRLTPENIQYF	TGTGCCATCAGATTGACCCCGGAAAACATTCAGTACTTC	.	TRBV10-3	TRBJ2-4	.
CASSLEAEYGYTF	TGTGCCAGCAGCTTGGAGGCCGAGTATGGCTACACCTTC	.	TRBV5-4	TRBJ1-2	few
CASSASTGSEAFF	TGTGCCAGCAGTGCGTCGACAGGGTCTGAAGCTTTCTTT	TRBD1	TRBV6-1	TRBJ1-1	.
CASSLSQGNGYTF	TGTGCCAGCAGTTTAAGTCAGGGGAATGGCTACACCTTC	.	TRBV27	TRBJ1-2	few
CASSLARANTEAFF	TGTGCCAGCAGCTTGGCGAGGGCGAACACTGAAGCTTTCTTT	.	TRBV5-3	TRBJ1-1	few
CASSQTTGGNTEAFF	TGTGCCAGCAGCCAAACGACAGGGGGGAACACTGAAGCTTTCTTT	TRBD1	TRBV9	TRBJ1-1	once
CASSLGAGGINEQYF	TGTGCCAGCAGCTTAGGGGCAGGGGGTATCAACGAGCAGTACTTC	TRBD1	TRBV7-8	TRBJ2-7	.
CASSFLTGGEQFF	TGTGCCAGCAGTTTTTTAACGGGGGGAGAGCAGTTCTTC	TRBD2	TRBV12-3/TRBV12-4	TRBJ2-1	.
CASSLSSSGGDTQYF	TGTGCCAGCAGCTTATCCTCTAGCGGGGGAGATACGCAGTATTTT	TRBD2	TRBV7-6	TRBJ2-3	many
CASSFLAGVDEQFF	TGCGCCAGCAGCTTCCTAGCGGGGGTGGATGAGCAGTTCTTC	TRBD2	TRBV5-1	TRBJ2-1	.
CASTSGVGAEAFF	TGCGCCAGCACCTCGGGGGTTGGAGCTGAAGCTTTCTTT	.	TRBV4-1	TRBJ1-1	.
CASSDYRVGSPLHF	TGTGCCAGCAGTGACTACAGGGTTGGTTCACCCCTCCACTTT	.	TRBV28	TRBJ1-6	few
CASSIYEKLFF	TGTGCCAGTAGTATCTATGAAAAACTGTTTTTT	.	TRBV19	TRBJ1-4	few
CASSHYIPDSSGANVLTF	TGTGCCAGCAGTCATTACATACCCGACAGCTCTGGGGCCAACGTCCTGACTTTC	.	TRBV6-2/TRBV6-3	TRBJ2-6	many
CASSHPGQGDNEQFF	TGCGCCAGCAGTCACCCGGGACAGGGGGACAATGAGCAGTTCTTC	TRBD1	TRBV4-1	TRBJ2-1	few
CASSYIQGNFGNTIYF	TGTGCCAGCAGCTACATACAGGGGAACTTTGGAAACACCATATATTTT	TRBD1	TRBV7-2	TRBJ1-3	many
CAIRAGQEYEQYF	TGTGCCATCAGGGCGGGACAGGAGTACGAGCAGTACTTC	TRBD1	TRBV10-3	TRBJ2-7	.
CASSSLENEAFF	TGTGCCAGCAGTTCCTTGGAGAATGAAGCTTTCTTT	.	TRBV12-3/TRBV12-4	TRBJ1-1	.
CASSQELAGGSSYNEQFF	TGCGCCAGCAGCCAAGAACTAGCGGGGGGAAGCTCCTACAATGAGCAGTTCTTC	TRBD2	TRBV4-3	TRBJ2-1	.
CASSLAGVGDTEAFF	TGCGCCAGCAGCTTGGCTGGGGTTGGAGACACTGAAGCTTTCTTT	.	TRBV5-1	TRBJ1-1	.
CASSDSARASYNEQFF	TGTGCCAGCAGTGATTCGGCCCGGGCCTCGTACAATGAGCAGTTCTTC	.	TRBV6-4	TRBJ2-1	.
CASLSAIEAFF	TGTGCCAGCCTCTCGGCAATTGAAGCTTTCTTT	.	TRBV6-6	TRBJ1-1	few
CASSPLVGRDNSPLHF	TGTGCCAGCAGTCCTTTAGTTGGCAGGGATAATTCACCCCTCCACTTT	.	TRBV27	TRBJ1-6	.
CASSLSRVLGTEAFF	TGTGCCAGCAGCTTGTCACGGGTCTTGGGAACTGAAGCTTTCTTT	.	TRBV5-6	TRBJ1-1	.
CASSEPGTSALNSLTDTQYF	TGCGCCAGCAGTGAGCCTGGGACTTCCGCCCTAAATTCTCTCACAGATACGCAGTATTTT	.	TRBV10-2	TRBJ2-3	.
CASSWTGGFTVDTGELFF	TGTGCCAGCAGTTGGACAGGGGGCTTTACTGTGGACACCGGGGAGCTGTTTTTT	TRBD1	TRBV12-3/TRBV12-4	TRBJ2-2	many
CASSHNGNEQFF	TGTGCCAGCAGCCACAACGGGAATGAGCAGTTCTTC	.	TRBV27	TRBJ2-1	.
CASSIGPSEAFDEQFF	TGTGCCAGTAGTATCGGGCCCAGCGAGGCGTTCGATGAGCAGTTCTTC	.	TRBV19	TRBJ2-1	.
CASSYPRTGVYGYTF	TGTGCCAGCAGTTACCCCAGGACAGGGGTTTATGGCTACACCTTC	TRBD1	TRBV6-2/TRBV6-3	TRBJ1-2	.
CASSPEGQGKYNSPLHF	TGTGCCAGCAGCCCGGAGGGACAGGGGAAATATAATTCACCCCTCCACTTT	TRBD1	TRBV11-2	TRBJ1-6	.
CASSPPPGRGMNTEAFF	TGTGCCAGCAGCCCCCCGCCAGGACGGGGCATGAACACTGAAGCTTTCTTT	.	TRBV7-9	TRBJ1-1	many
CASSQDQGGYSYNEQFF	TGCGCCAGCAGCCAAGATCAGGGGGGGTACTCCTACAATGAGCAGTTCTTC	.	TRBV4-1	TRBJ2-1	few
CASSQAAAWDGELFF	TGCGCCAGCAGCCAAGCGGCAGCCTGGGACGGGGAGCTGTTTTTT	.	TRBV4-1	TRBJ2-2	.